These 9 T cell receptor beta chains originate from one sample sequenced in a study of CD8 T cells in ankylosing spondylitis. In TCRdb, the 5' RACE reads were re-called with MiXCR into one record per CDR3 protein. The table includes roughly 250,000 distinct CDR3 sequences, roughly 8.6% detected once. The sample comprised blood, either unsorted or a sorted T cell fraction (not recorded which). These receptors originate from a male donor with ankylosing spondylitis or in good health (not recorded which).

This clonotype was seen at least ten times. The CDR3 region is CASSSWFGTGSYEQYF. The CDR3 DNA reads TGTGCCAGCAGTTCATGGTTCGGGACAGGGTCCTACGAGCAGTACTTC. V and J are TRBV27 and TRBJ2-7, with TRBD1 identical over 9 bases. There are 16 residues in the CDR3. Germline V lookup: CDR1 MNHEY, CDR2 SMNVEV (reference sequence). Trimming cost V 4 bases and J 1 base; bases outside gene matches: 8.

This chain links TRBV20-1 with TRBJ2-1; TRBD2 matches at 12 bases. Germline CDR1 and CDR2: DFQATT and SNEGSKA (reference sequence). This CDR3 has 15 amino acids. V was pared by 4 bases and J by 9 bases, with 10 bases of the junction left unmatched. The CDR3 sequence: CSAKIPRTSGIEQFF. The CDR3 DNA sequence: TGCAGTGCTAAGATACCGAGGACTAGCGGGATTGAGCAGTTCTTC.

This clonotype was seen ten or more times. The rearrangement joins TRBV4-1 to TRBJ2-3; D remains unclear. The CDR3 has 16 amino acids. V was shortened by 4 bases and J by 4 bases, with 18 bases between the two germline ends. Germline CDR1 is MGHRA and CDR2 is YSYEKL. CDR3 sequence: CASSRALANQADTQYF. The CDR3 DNA reads TGCGCCAGCAGCCGAGCTTTAGCAAATCAGGCAGATACGCAGTATTTT.

A few counts support this clonotype. The chain uses TRBV6-1 and TRBJ2-7; D not resolved. The germline V and J ends were trimmed by 7 bases and 1 base, with 14 bases remaining between them. Germline CDR1 MNHNS, CDR2 SASEGT. The CDR3 spans 14 residues. The CDR3 loop reads CASNPIGRSYEQYF. CDR3 nucleotide sequence: TGTGCCAGCAACCCCATCGGCAGATCCTACGAGCAGTACTTC.

This clonotype was detected ten times or more. The chain carries TRBV7-9 and TRBJ1-2; no firm D call. Germline CDR1 and CDR2: SEHNR and FQNEAQ (reference sequence). The CDR3 contains 14 residues. V lost 4 bases, J lost 0 bases, and 9 bases lay in between. Written as DNA, the CDR3 is TGTGCCAGCAGCTGGACGGGCCCTAACTATGGCTACACCTTC. It is translated as CASSWTGPNYGYTF.

This clonotype was found many times. The chain couples TRBV5-1 to TRBJ2-1; D might be TRBD1 (6 bases). V lost 0 bases and J lost 5, with 9 bases in between. Germline V gives CDR1 SGHRS, CDR2 YFSETQ. The CDR3 totals 14 residues. DNA for the CDR3: TGCGCCAGCAGCTTGGTTGGACAGCACAATGAGCAGTTCTTC. Residues: CASSLVGQHNEQFF.

The table lists this clonotype with many counts. The CDR3 region is CASSLMAGGPFNEQFF. The CDR3 DNA reads as TGCGCCAGCAGCTTGATGGCGGGAGGGCCTTTCAATGAGCAGTTCTTC. The chain combines TRBV5-1 with TRBJ2-1; 9 bases match TRBD2. From germline, CDR1 is SGHRS and CDR2 YFSETQ. Losses at the gene ends were 1 base for V and 6 bases for J; bases not matched to a gene: 8. The CDR3 contains 16 residues.

V gene TRBV29-1 combines with J gene TRBJ2-7; D perhaps matches TRBD1 (6 bases). V was pared by 3 bases and J by 4 bases, with 7 bases between. CDR1 is SQVTM, CDR2 ANQGSEA, per germline. The CDR3 runs to 11 residues. CDR3 in DNA: TGCAGCGTTGAGGGGGCTTACGAGCAGTACTTC. This gives the protein CSVEGAYEQYF.

There are many counts of this clonotype. In nucleotides, the CDR3 is TGCGCCAGCAGCCAAAAGGGGGCGGCAGATACGCAGTATTTT. It yields the protein CASSQKGAADTQYF. The rearrangement uses TRBV4-3 and TRBJ2-3, with 7 bases identical to TRBD1. The V segment lost 2 bases and the J segment 4 bases; nucleotides outside the gene matches: 3. This CDR3 has 14 residues. Germline V gene sequence: CDR1 LGHNA, CDR2 YSLEER.